This is a list of T cell receptor beta chains from one sample in a study of molecular identifiers for immune sequencing clone quantification. TCRdb processed the PCR reads anew with MiXCR; each CDR3 protein has one entry. The sample records about 12,000 distinct CDR3 sequences, about 17% being singletons. The sequenced sample consisted of naive CD8+ T cells from blood, with Jurkat cell RNA spiked in. Source of these receptors: a human donor in good health. Some libraries in this study had Jurkat cell RNA spiked in. The CDR3 runs from the conserved cysteine through the conserved F or W. Each record gives: V gene, J gene, clone size, D gene, CDR3 protein, CDR3 DNA. A D gene is named only where the DNA matches it firmly. Clone size appears in some rows only: once, few, many, or a class for an expanded clone.

TRBV11-2	TRBJ2-3	many	TRBD1	CASSVLGQGIDTQYF	TGTGCCAGCAGCGTTTTGGGACAGGGAATAGATACGCAGTATTTT
TRBV19	TRBJ2-5	few	TRBD2	CASSVAGGPVETQYF	TGTGCCAGTAGTGTAGCGGGAGGGCCCGTTGAGACCCAGTACTTC
TRBV4-1	TRBJ1-3	medium-sized	TRBD1	CASSLRPPGQADSGNTIYF	TGCGCCAGCAGCCTCAGGCCCCCAGGACAGGCAGACTCTGGAAACACCATATATTTT
TRBV23-1	TRBJ1-1	medium-sized	TRBD1	CASSQSPRTGSGTEAFF	TGCGCCAGCAGTCAATCACCCCGGACAGGGTCTGGCACTGAAGCTTTCTTT
TRBV7-9	TRBJ2-5	.	.	CASSMGDVPAETQYF	TGTGCCAGCAGCATGGGTGATGTGCCGGCGGAGACCCAGTACTTC
TRBV7-9	TRBJ2-1	.	.	CASSSTHRREAQFF	TGTGCCAGCAGTTCGACCCACCGCAGGGAGGCCCAGTTCTTC
TRBV7-9	TRBJ2-1	many	.	CASSTALGYNEQFF	TGTGCCAGCAGTACCGCATTGGGGTACAATGAGCAGTTCTTC
TRBV27	TRBJ2-5	many	.	CASSSPYQETQYF	TGTGCCAGCAGTTCCCCGTACCAAGAGACCCAGTACTTC
TRBV28	TRBJ2-3	.	TRBD2	CASSFWVALAGAGTDTQYF	TGTGCCAGCAGTTTCTGGGTGGCTCTAGCGGGAGCAGGCACAGATACGCAGTATTTT
TRBV5-8	TRBJ2-1	many	.	CASSLEPLAPSYNEQFF	TGTGCCAGCAGCTTGGAACCCCTAGCGCCCTCCTACAATGAGCAGTTCTTC
TRBV3-1	TRBJ2-2	medium-sized	TRBD2	CASSRDYLPPGELFF	TGTGCCAGCAGCCGGGACTACCTCCCTCCCGGGGAGCTGTTTTTT
TRBV7-9	TRBJ1-1	many	.	CASSLGLEAFF	TGTGCCAGCAGCTTAGGACTTGAAGCTTTCTTT
TRBV4-1	TRBJ2-7	many	.	CASSQVLAYEQYF	TGCGCCAGCAGCCAAGTACTAGCCTACGAGCAGTACTTC
TRBV6-5	TRBJ2-1	many	.	CASSYGRDGYNEQFF	TGTGCCAGCAGTTACGGAAGGGACGGCTACAATGAGCAGTTCTTC
TRBV7-2	TRBJ2-2	.	TRBD2	CASGLVSSGSGTGELFF	TGTGCCAGCGGCTTAGTATCCAGCGGGAGTGGGACCGGGGAGCTGTTTTTT
TRBV28	TRBJ1-4	many	TRBD1	CASGSPGTENEKLFF	TGTGCCAGCGGAAGCCCCGGGACAGAAAATGAAAAACTGTTTTTT
TRBV6-5	TRBJ2-7	medium-sized	.	CASSARDPYEQYF	TGTGCCAGCAGTGCCCGGGACCCCTACGAGCAGTACTTC
TRBV5-5	TRBJ2-3	medium-sized	.	CASSLVAGPSTDTQYF	TGTGCCAGCAGCTTGGTGGCGGGACCATCCACAGATACGCAGTATTTT
TRBV11-2	TRBJ2-3	many	.	CASSPYLDTQYF	TGTGCCAGCAGCCCTTACTTGGATACGCAGTATTTT
TRBV12-3/TRBV12-4	TRBJ1-5	many	TRBD1	CASSFRDSNHQPQHF	TGTGCCAGCAGTTTCCGGGACAGTAACCATCAGCCCCAGCATTTT
TRBV4-1	TRBJ2-5	.	TRBD2	CASGQPSGTSGDLGTQYF	TGCGCCAGCGGCCAGCCCTCCGGGACTAGCGGGGACCTTGGGACCCAGTACTTC
TRBV13	TRBJ2-5	medium-sized	.	CASSYLRGGGRQETQYF	TGTGCCAGCAGCTACCTTCGCGGGGGCGGAAGGCAAGAGACCCAGTACTTC
TRBV15	TRBJ2-7	.	TRBD2	CATRASGYYEQYF	TGTGCCACCAGGGCTAGCGGCTACTACGAGCAGTACTTC
TRBV6-6	TRBJ2-7	many	.	CASNSIYEQYF	TGTGCCAGCAATTCGATCTACGAGCAGTACTTC
TRBV7-8	TRBJ2-3	medium-sized	TRBD2	CASSLAGVGADTQYF	TGTGCCAGCAGCCTAGCGGGAGTGGGCGCAGATACGCAGTATTTT
TRBV13	TRBJ2-1	.	.	CASSFTETGRNEQFF	TGTGCCAGCAGCTTCACCGAGACAGGTCGCAATGAGCAGTTCTTC
TRBV5-1	TRBJ2-1	many	TRBD2	CASSSGLAGDEQFF	TGCGCCAGCAGCTCGGGACTAGCCGGCGATGAGCAGTTCTTC
TRBV7-2	TRBJ2-2	medium-sized	TRBD2	CASSLRLAGYHGELFF	TGTGCCAGCAGCTTACGACTAGCGGGATATCACGGGGAGCTGTTTTTT
TRBV30	TRBJ2-2	medium-sized	TRBD2	CAWRGLAGGPYTGELFF	TGTGCCTGGAGAGGGCTAGCGGGAGGGCCTTACACCGGGGAGCTGTTTTTT
TRBV5-6	TRBJ2-6	few	.	CASSLALSGANVLTF	TGTGCCAGCAGTTTGGCGTTGTCTGGGGCCAACGTCCTGACTTTC
TRBV12-3/TRBV12-4	TRBJ2-2	many	TRBD2	CASSFASGRRNTGELFF	TGTGCCAGCAGTTTTGCTAGCGGGAGACGAAACACCGGGGAGCTGTTTTTT
TRBV7-8	TRBJ2-5	few	TRBD2	CASSTNALYSGREETQYF	TGTGCCAGCAGCACAAATGCCTTGTATAGCGGGAGGGAAGAGACCCAGTACTTC